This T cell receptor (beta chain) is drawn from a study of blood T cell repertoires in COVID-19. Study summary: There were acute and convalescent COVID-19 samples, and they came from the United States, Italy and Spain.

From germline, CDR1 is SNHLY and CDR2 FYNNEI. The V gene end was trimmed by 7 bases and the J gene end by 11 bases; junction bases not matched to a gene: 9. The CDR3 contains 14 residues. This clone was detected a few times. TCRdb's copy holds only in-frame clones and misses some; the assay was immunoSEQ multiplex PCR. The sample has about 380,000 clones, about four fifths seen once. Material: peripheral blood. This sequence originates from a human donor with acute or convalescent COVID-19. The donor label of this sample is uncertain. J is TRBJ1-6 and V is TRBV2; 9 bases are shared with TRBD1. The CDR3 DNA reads TGTGCCAGCAATCTGGGACAGGGCTTAGCACCCCTCCACTTT. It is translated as CASNLGQGLAPLHF.